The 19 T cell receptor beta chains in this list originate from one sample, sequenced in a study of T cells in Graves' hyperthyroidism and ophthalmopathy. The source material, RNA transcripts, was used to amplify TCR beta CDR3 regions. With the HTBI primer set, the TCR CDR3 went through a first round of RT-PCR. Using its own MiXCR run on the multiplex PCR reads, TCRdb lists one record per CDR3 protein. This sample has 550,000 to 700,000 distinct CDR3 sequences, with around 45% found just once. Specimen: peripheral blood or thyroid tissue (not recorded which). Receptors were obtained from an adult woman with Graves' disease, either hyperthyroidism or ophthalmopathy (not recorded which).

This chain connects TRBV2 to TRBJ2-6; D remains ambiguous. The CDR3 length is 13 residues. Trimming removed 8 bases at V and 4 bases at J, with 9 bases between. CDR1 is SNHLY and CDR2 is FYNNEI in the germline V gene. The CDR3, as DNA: TGTGCCAGCCTAGGGCCCGGGGCCAACGTCCTGACTTTC. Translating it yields CASLGPGANVLTF. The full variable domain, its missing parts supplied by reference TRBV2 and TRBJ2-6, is EPEVTQTPSHQVTQMGQEVILRCVPISNHLYFYWYRQILGQKVEFLVSFYNNEISEKSEIFDDQFSVERPDGSNFTLKIRSTKLEDSAMYFCASLGPGANVLTFGAGSRLTVL.

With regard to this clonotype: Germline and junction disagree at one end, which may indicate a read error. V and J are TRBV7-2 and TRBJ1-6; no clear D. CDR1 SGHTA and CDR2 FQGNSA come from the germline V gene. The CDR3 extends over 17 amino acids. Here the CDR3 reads CASSLAFSAESNSPLHF. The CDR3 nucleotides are TGTGCCAGCAGCTTAGCTTTCTCGGCTGAGAGTAATTCACCTCTCCACTTT.

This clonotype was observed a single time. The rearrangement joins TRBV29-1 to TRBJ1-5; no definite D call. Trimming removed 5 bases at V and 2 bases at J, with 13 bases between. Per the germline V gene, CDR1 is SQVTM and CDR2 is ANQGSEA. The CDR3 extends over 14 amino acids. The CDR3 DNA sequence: TGCAGCGTTTGGAACGGTATCGGCAATCAGCCCCAGCATTTT. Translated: CSVWNGIGNQPQHF. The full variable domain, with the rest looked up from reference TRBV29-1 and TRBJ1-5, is SAVISQKPSRDICQRGTSLTIQCQVDSQVTMMFWYRQQPGQSLTLIATANQGSEATYESGFVIDKFPISRPNLTFSTLTVSNMSPEDSSIYLCSVWNGIGNQPQHFGDGTRLSIL.

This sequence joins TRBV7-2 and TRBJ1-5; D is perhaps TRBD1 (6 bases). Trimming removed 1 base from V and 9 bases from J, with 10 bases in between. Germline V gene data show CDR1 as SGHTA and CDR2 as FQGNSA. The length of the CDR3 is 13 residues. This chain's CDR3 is CASSLGQDWPQHF. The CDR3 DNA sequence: TGTGCCAGCAGCTTAGGACAGGACTGGCCCCAGCATTTT.

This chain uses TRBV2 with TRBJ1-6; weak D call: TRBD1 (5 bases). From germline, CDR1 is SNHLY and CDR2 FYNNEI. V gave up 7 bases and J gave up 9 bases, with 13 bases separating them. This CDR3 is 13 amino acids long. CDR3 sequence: CASTERQGSPLHF. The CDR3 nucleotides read TGTGCCAGCACCGAACGGCAGGGTTCACCCCTCCACTTT.

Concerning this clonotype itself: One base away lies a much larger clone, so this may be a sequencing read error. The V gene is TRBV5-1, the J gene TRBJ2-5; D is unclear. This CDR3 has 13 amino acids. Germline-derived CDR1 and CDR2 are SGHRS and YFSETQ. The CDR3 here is CASGLRPERTQYF. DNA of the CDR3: TGCGCCAGCGGCTTGAGACCGGAACGGACCCAGTACTTC.

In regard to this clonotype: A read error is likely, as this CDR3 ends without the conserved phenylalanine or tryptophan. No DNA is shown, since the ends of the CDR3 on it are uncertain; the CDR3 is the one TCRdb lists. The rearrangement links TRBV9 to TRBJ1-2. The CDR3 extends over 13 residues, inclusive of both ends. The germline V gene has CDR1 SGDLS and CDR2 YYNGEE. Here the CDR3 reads CASSPRTGTSDSY.

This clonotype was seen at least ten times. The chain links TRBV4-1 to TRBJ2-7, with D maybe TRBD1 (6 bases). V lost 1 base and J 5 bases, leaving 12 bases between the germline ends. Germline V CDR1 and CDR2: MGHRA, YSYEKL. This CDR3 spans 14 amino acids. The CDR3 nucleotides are TGCGCCAGCAGCCAAGTCTTACAGGGCCACGAGCAGTACTTC. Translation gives CASSQVLQGHEQYF.

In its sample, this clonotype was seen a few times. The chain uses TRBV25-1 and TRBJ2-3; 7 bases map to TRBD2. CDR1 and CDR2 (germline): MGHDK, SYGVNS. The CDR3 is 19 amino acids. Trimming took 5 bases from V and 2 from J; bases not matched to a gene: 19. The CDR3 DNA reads TGTGCCAGCAGTCCCCCCGGCGGGAGCCTCTCTTACTCCACAGATACGCAGTATTTT. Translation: CASSPPGGSLSYSTDTQYF.

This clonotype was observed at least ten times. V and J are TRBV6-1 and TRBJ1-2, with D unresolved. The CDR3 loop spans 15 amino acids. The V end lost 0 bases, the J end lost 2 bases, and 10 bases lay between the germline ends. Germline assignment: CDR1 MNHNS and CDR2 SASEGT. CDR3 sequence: CASSEAPGRNYGYTF. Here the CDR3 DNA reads TGTGCCAGCAGTGAAGCGCCGGGAAGAAACTATGGCTACACCTTC.

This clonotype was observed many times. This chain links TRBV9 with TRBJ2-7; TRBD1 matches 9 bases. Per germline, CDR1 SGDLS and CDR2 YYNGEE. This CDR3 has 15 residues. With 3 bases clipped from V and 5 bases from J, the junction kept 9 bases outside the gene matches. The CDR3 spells CASSATGGPINEQYF. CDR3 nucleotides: TGTGCCAGCAGCGCGACAGGGGGTCCTATCAACGAGCAGTACTTC.

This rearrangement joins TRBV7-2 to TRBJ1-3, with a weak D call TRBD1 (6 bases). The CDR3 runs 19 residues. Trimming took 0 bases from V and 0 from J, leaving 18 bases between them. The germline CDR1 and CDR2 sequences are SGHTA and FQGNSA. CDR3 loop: CASSLAKGDTSISGNTIYF. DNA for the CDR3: TGTGCCAGCAGCTTAGCCAAGGGGGACACGAGCATCTCTGGAAACACCATATATTTT.

The CDR3 here is CASSIAAFGDEQYF. Here the CDR3 DNA reads TGTGCCAGTAGTATAGCTGCCTTTGGTGACGAGCAGTACTTC. V gene TRBV19 combines with J gene TRBJ2-7; D remains ambiguous. The V end lost 1 base, the J end lost 5 bases, and 12 bases lay between the germline ends. Germline CDR1 is LNHDA and CDR2 is SQIVND (reference sequence). The CDR3 totals 14 residues.

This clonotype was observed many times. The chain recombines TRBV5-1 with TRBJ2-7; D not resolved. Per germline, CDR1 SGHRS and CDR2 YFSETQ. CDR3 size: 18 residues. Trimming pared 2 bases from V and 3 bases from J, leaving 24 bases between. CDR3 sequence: CASSFPPPGPVYFYEQYF. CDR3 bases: TGCGCCAGCAGCTTCCCCCCCCCCGGACCAGTATATTTCTACGAGCAGTACTTC.

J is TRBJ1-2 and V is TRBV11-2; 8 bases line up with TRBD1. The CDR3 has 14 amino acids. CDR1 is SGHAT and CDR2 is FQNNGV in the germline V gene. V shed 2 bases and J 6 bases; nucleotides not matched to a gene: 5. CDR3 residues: CASSLRRGQDGYTF. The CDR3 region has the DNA TGTGCCAGCAGCTTACGGCGGGGACAGGATGGCTACACCTTC. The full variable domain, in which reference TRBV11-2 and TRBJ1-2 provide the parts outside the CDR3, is EAGVAQSPRYKIIEKRQSVAFWCNPISGHATLYWYQQILGQGPKLLIQFQNNGVVDDSQLPKDRFSAERLKGVDSTLKIQPAKLEDSAVYLCASSLRRGQDGYTFGSGTRLTVV.

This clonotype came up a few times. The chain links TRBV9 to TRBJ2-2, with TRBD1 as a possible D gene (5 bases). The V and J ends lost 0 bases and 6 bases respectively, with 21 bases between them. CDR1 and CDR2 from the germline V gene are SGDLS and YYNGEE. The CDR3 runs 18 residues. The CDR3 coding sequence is TGTGCCAGCAGCGTAGGGCAGGGCCCTCCAATCTTCTCCGGGGAGCTGTTTTTT. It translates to CASSVGQGPPIFSGELFF. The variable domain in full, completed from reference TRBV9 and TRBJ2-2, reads DSGVTQTPKHLITATGQRVTLRCSPRSGDLSVYWYQQSLDQGLQFLIQYYNGEERAKGNILERFSAQQFPDLHSELNLSSLELGDSALYFCASSVGQGPPIFSGELFFGEGSRLTVL.

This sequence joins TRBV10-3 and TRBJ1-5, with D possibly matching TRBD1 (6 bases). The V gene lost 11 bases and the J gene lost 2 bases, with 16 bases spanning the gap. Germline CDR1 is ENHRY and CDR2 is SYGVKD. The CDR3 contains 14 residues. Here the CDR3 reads CAALVGAGNQPQHF. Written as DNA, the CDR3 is TGTGCCGCCCTTGTGGGGGCAGGCAATCAGCCCCAGCATTTT.

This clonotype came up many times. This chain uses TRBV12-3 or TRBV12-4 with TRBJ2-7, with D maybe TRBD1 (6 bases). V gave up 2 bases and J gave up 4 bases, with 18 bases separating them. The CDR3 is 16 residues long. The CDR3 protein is CASSLKVGQGLYEQYF. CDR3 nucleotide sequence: TGTGCCAGCAGTTTAAAGGTCGGGCAGGGGCTATACGAGCAGTACTTC.

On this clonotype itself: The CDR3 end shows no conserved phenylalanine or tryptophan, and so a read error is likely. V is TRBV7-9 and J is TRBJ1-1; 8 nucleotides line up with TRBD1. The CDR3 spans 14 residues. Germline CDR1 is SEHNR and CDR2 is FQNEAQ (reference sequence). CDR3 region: CASMLGQENTGAFL. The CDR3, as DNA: TGTGCCAGCATGCTGGGACAGGAGAACACTGGAGCTTTCCTT.